Presented here are 21 T cell receptor beta chains from one specimen sequenced in a study of blood T cell repertoires in COVID-19. Sequenced by immunoSEQ multiplex PCR; TCRdb stores in-frame clones only, minus some. The data show some 510,000 clones, around nine tenths seen once. The sequencing sample was made of PBMCs or T cells enriched from blood (not recorded which). The receptors shown here come from a woman aged 40 to 50 who had recovered from COVID-19.

V is TRBV18 and J is TRBJ2-3; TRBD2 matches 8 bases. The germline gives CDR1 KGHSH, CDR2 LQKENI. Trimming at V came to 3 bases and at J to 3 bases, leaving 2 bases not matched to a gene. CDR3 length equals 14 residues. The CDR3: CASSPTSETDTQYF. The CDR3, as DNA: TGTGCCAGCTCACCGACTAGCGAGACAGATACGCAGTATTTT.

The chain has TRBV6-4 and TRBJ2-1; D call uncertain. The CDR3 has 13 amino acids. V was pared by 2 bases and J by 4 bases, with 6 bases between. From germline, CDR1 is MRHNA and CDR2 SNTAGT. In DNA form, the CDR3 reads TGTGCCAGCAGTGACGCGGAATACAATGAGCAGTTCTTC. Its protein is CASSDAEYNEQFF.

V usage is TRBV4-1 and J usage is TRBJ2-3; 8 nucleotides match TRBD2. With V trimmed by 4 bases and J by 4 bases, 13 bases remained unmatched. Germline CDR1 MGHRA, CDR2 YSYEKL. CDR3 length: 17 residues. DNA of the CDR3: TGCGCCAGCAGCCCAGCAGTGTCGGGACTAGGACCAGATACGCAGTATTTT. Its translation is CASSPAVSGLGPDTQYF.

J is TRBJ2-7 and V is TRBV5-4, with 7 bases identical to TRBD2. CDR3 size: 14 residues. Germline CDR1 is SGHNT and CDR2 is YYREEE (reference sequence). V was clipped by 0 bases and J by 2 bases; unmatched bases: 2. The CDR3 sequence is CASSLETSPYEQYF. DNA for the CDR3: TGTGCCAGCAGCTTGGAGACTAGCCCCTACGAGCAGTACTTC.

The genes are TRBV9 and TRBJ2-7; 9 bases are shared with TRBD1. The ends lost 3 bases at V and 7 bases at J; junction bases unmatched: 17. Germline V gene lookup returns CDR1 SGDLS and CDR2 YYNGEE. The CDR3 consists of 17 residues. CDR3 sequence: CASSALASGTGPLEQYF. The CDR3 DNA sequence: TGTGCCAGCAGCGCCTTAGCCTCCGGGACAGGGCCCCTGGAGCAGTACTTC. Together with reference TRBV9 and TRBJ2-7, the CDR3 gives the full variable domain: DSGVTQTPKHLITATGQRVTLRCSPRSGDLSVYWYQQSLDQGLQFLIQYYNGEERAKGNILERFSAQQFPDLHSELNLSSLELGDSALYFCASSALASGTGPLEQYFGPGTRLTVT.

V is TRBV24-1 and J is TRBJ1-5; 7 nucleotides match TRBD1. There are 17 residues in the CDR3. The J segment lost 1 base and the V segment lost 3 bases, leaving 8 bases of the junction unmatched. Germline assignment: CDR1 KGHDR and CDR2 SFDVKD. The CDR3 coding sequence is TGTGCCACCAGTGATACCAGGGGGATAGGGAGCAATCAGCCCCAGCATTTT. It yields the protein CATSDTRGIGSNQPQHF.

This clone was counted between two and nine times. V usage is TRBV10-2 and J usage is TRBJ2-7, with TRBD1 matching 10 bases. The CDR3 consists of 17 residues. J gave up 3 bases and V 2 bases, and 10 bases lay outside the gene matches. Germline V gives CDR1 WSHSY, CDR2 SAAADI. The CDR3: CASSERTGGVRVYEQYF. The CDR3 nucleotides read TGCGCCAGCAGTGAGAGGACAGGGGGGGTTCGGGTCTACGAGCAGTACTTC.

The chain combines TRBV11-2 with TRBJ1-6; D is undetermined. V was cut by 5 bases and J by 8 bases, with 16 bases left in between. This CDR3 has 15 residues. Germline-derived CDR1 and CDR2 are SGHAT and FQNNGV. The CDR3 DNA follows: TGTGCCAGCAGCCTGGACGGACTAGGAGATTCACCCCTCCACTTT. Protein: CASSLDGLGDSPLHF.

The chain has TRBV10-3 and TRBJ2-2, with 12 bases matching TRBD2. The CDR3 is 15 amino acids. The germline gives CDR1 ENHRY, CDR2 SYGVKD. Trimming cost V 5 bases and J 6 bases; bases outside gene matches: 4. The CDR3 coding sequence is TGTGCCATCAGTCGACTAGCGGGAGCGCCCGGGGAGCTGTTTTTT. Its protein product is CAISRLAGAPGELFF.

The V gene is TRBV7-9, the J gene TRBJ1-2; no clear D. Trimming stripped 6 bases from V and 3 bases from J, with 8 bases between. The CDR3 runs to 12 residues. Germline V lookup: CDR1 SEHNR, CDR2 FQNEAQ (reference sequence). In DNA form, the CDR3 reads TGTGCCAGCAGTCGCGGTGACTATGGCTACACCTTC. Residues: CASSRGDYGYTF.

The chain is built from TRBV7-2 and TRBJ2-3; perhaps TRBD2 as D (5 bases). Germline CDR1 reads SGHTA; CDR2 reads FQGNSA. CDR3 size: 14 residues. V lost 4 bases to trimming and J lost 2 bases, with 10 bases between them. The CDR3 loop reads CASSSKRTTDTQYF. DNA of the CDR3: TGTGCCAGCAGCTCAAAGCGGACCACAGATACGCAGTATTTT. Drawing the rest from reference TRBV7-2 and TRBJ2-3, the complete variable domain is GAGVSQSPSNKVTEKGKDVELRCDPISGHTALYWYRQSLGQGLEFLIYFQGNSAPDKSGLPSDRFSAERTGGSVSTLTIQRTQQEDSAVYLCASSSKRTTDTQYFGPGTRLTVL.

The chain employs TRBV7-9 and TRBJ2-4; 8 nucleotides agree with TRBD2. There are 14 residues in the CDR3. CDR1 is SEHNR, CDR2 FQNEAQ, per germline (reference sequence). J lost 1 base, V lost 5 bases, and 1 base had no gene match. This CDR3 reads CASSREGAKNIQYF. The CDR3 coding sequence is TGTGCCAGCAGCCGGGAGGGTGCCAAAAACATTCAGTACTTC.

The V call is TRBV13, the J call TRBJ2-4; D perhaps matches TRBD1 (6 bases). V was shortened by 5 bases and J by 5 bases, with 10 bases between the two germline ends. Germline CDR1 is PRHDT and CDR2 is FYEKMQ (reference sequence). This CDR3 has 13 residues. In DNA, the CDR3 is TGTGCCAGCAGCCGGACAGCGGAAAACATTCAGTACTTC. Translating gives CASSRTAENIQYF.

The V and J genes are TRBV18 and TRBJ2-3; D ambiguous. Germline V gene data show CDR1 as KGHSH and CDR2 as LQKENI. Trimming took 4 bases from V and 0 from J, leaving 11 bases between them. CDR3 length equals 15 residues. CDR3 in amino acids: CASSQANPSTDTQYF. As DNA, the CDR3 is TGTGCCAGCTCACAAGCGAATCCTAGCACAGATACGCAGTATTTT.

The rearrangement joins TRBV18 to TRBJ2-4; weak D call: TRBD1 (6 bases). V was shortened by 2 bases and J by 3 bases, with 8 bases between the two germline ends. Germline-derived CDR1 and CDR2 are KGHSH and LQKENI. The CDR3 runs 14 residues. CDR3 sequence reads: CASSPETGKNIQYF. CDR3 nucleotides: TGTGCCAGCTCACCAGAGACAGGCAAAAACATTCAGTACTTC.

The chain employs TRBV7-2 and TRBJ2-7, with 7 bases matching TRBD2. This CDR3 has 15 residues. V shed 1 base and J 3 bases; nucleotides not matched to a gene: 6. The germline V gene encodes CDR1 SGHTA and CDR2 FQGNSA. The CDR3 DNA sequence: TGTGCCAGCAGCTTAGGGACTAGAGGTCTCTACGAGCAGTACTTC. As protein: CASSLGTRGLYEQYF.

The chain combines TRBV19 with TRBJ2-3; the match to TRBD2 covers 10 bases. Germline CDR1 and CDR2: LNHDA and SQIVND (reference sequence). V was pared by 5 bases and J by 4 bases, with 9 bases of the junction left unmatched. The CDR3 spans 16 residues. CDR3 DNA: TGTGCCAGTAGTTCTAGCGGGAGTGGGTTGGCAGATACGCAGTATTTT. It encodes CASSSSGSGLADTQYF.

The rearrangement uses TRBV2 and TRBJ2-3; TRBD2 might be the D (5 bases). V lost 4 bases and J lost 1, with 9 bases in between. Germline CDR1 is SNHLY and CDR2 is FYNNEI. This CDR3 is 14 amino acids long. In DNA, the CDR3 is TGTGCCAGCAGTGCAAAGCGGCGCACAGATACGCAGTATTTT. Translating gives CASSAKRRTDTQYF.

The gene calls are TRBV19 and TRBJ2-7; no clear D gene. This CDR3 has 14 amino acids. The germline V gene has CDR1 LNHDA and CDR2 SQIVND (reference sequence). V was pared by 2 bases and J by 2 bases, with 10 bases between. CDR3 region: CASSINLEAYEQYF. The CDR3 DNA reads TGTGCCAGTAGTATAAACCTCGAGGCCTACGAGCAGTACTTC.

This chain joins TRBV6-4 and TRBJ1-2; 7 bases align to TRBD1. V gave up 2 bases and J gave up 4 bases; unmatched junction bases: 1. This CDR3 region has 13 residues. Per the germline V gene, CDR1 is MRHNA and CDR2 is SNTAGT. The CDR3 DNA is TGTGCCAGCAGTGACAGGGGGCTCTATGGCTACACCTTC. Translating it yields CASSDRGLYGYTF.

The chain employs TRBV5-1 and TRBJ1-5, with D maybe TRBD1 (5 bases). This CDR3 is built from 14 residues. Trimming cost V 0 bases and J 6 bases, with 10 bases left between them. Per the germline V gene, CDR1 is SGHRS and CDR2 is YFSETQ. The CDR3 loop reads CASSLELGGQPQHF. The CDR3 coding sequence is TGCGCCAGCAGCTTGGAATTGGGGGGTCAGCCCCAGCATTTT.